This entry lists 14 T cell receptor beta chains sequenced from one sample in a study of shared T cell receptors in the human thymus. Assay: immunoSEQ multiplex PCR; the TCRdb copy retains only in-frame clones and omits some. The table lists hundreds of thousands of clones, around 87% of them singletons, with 0.0094% in the top ten. These data were likewise used in another study, on human thymus T cells.

Sequenced material: thymocytes. These receptors were obtained from a boy in the first two years of life with a congenital heart defect.

This clone was seen just once. This CDR3 reads CASRVRVHRGNEQFF. For the CDR3, the DNA is TGTGCCAGCAGAGTAAGGGTCCACAGGGGCAATGAGCAGTTCTTC. This chain joins TRBV6-5 and TRBJ2-1, with 7 bases matching TRBD1. Germline V gene lookup returns CDR1 MNHEY and CDR2 SVGAGI. The junction had 11 bases not matched to a gene; V was cut back by 6 bases and J by 6 bases. This CDR3 contains 15 residues.

The chain combines TRBV27 with TRBJ2-1; perhaps TRBD2 as D (6 bases). Germline CDR1 is MNHEY and CDR2 is SMNVEV (reference sequence). V was clipped by 4 bases and J by 4 bases, with 11 bases between them. The length of the CDR3 is 14 residues. The CDR3 region is CASSSGLYYNEQFF. In nucleotides, the CDR3 is TGTGCCAGCAGTTCGGGACTGTATTACAATGAGCAGTTCTTC.

The chain combines TRBV27 with TRBJ2-7, with D possibly matching TRBD2 (6 bases). This CDR3 has 13 residues. Germline CDR1 reads MNHEY; CDR2 reads SMNVEV (reference sequence). V was clipped by 4 bases and J by 5 bases, with 12 bases between them. The CDR3 DNA reads as TGTGCCAGCAGTTGCCGGGAGTGGGACGAGCAGTACTTC. As protein: CASSCREWDEQYF.

The genes are TRBV27 and TRBJ2-7; weak D call: TRBD1 (5 bases). This CDR3 is built from 16 residues. Trimming removed 2 bases from V and 2 bases from J, with 16 bases in between. Germline assignment: CDR1 MNHEY and CDR2 SMNVEV (reference sequence). The CDR3 nucleotides read TGTGCCAGCAGTTTACAAGGGAATCTACAGGCCTACGAGCAGTACTTC. Translated, it gives CASSLQGNLQAYEQYF.

The CDR3 DNA reads as TGCGCCAGCAGCCGCGGAGGGGACTATAATTCACCCCTCCACTTT. It encodes CASSRGGDYNSPLHF. The chain is built from TRBV4-3 and TRBJ1-6; maybe TRBD1 (5 bases). The CDR3 runs to 15 residues. Per germline, CDR1 LGHNA and CDR2 YSLEER. Trimming stripped 4 bases from V and 3 bases from J, with 10 bases between.

Comments on this clone: Additional DNA sequences in this sample encode the identical CDR3. The chain recombines TRBV29-1 with TRBJ2-7; 9 bases fit TRBD2. In germline, CDR1 is SQVTM, CDR2 ANQGSEA. The CDR3 has 16 residues. Losses at the gene ends were 1 base for V and 3 bases for J; bases not matched to a gene: 10. The CDR3 bases are TGCAGCGTTGAAGGGAGTAGCGGGAGTGGTGGCTACGAGCAGTACTTC. This translates into CSVEGSSGSGGYEQYF.

The chain is built from TRBV5-1 and TRBJ1-2; possibly TRBD1 for D (6 bases). Deletions cut 1 base from V and 2 bases from J, with 9 bases between. The CDR3 sequence is 14 residues long. Germline values: CDR1 SGHRS, CDR2 YFSETQ. DNA of the CDR3: TGCGCCAGCAGCTTGCTAGGACAGAACTATGGCTACACCTTC. Translating it yields CASSLLGQNYGYTF.

This clone was observed a handful of times. The chain recombines TRBV19 with TRBJ1-5, with D tentatively TRBD1 (6 bases). Germline CDR1 LNHDA, CDR2 SQIVND (reference sequence). The V end was cut by 3 bases, the J end by 0 bases, with 9 bases between. The CDR3 runs 15 residues. In nucleotides, the CDR3 is TGTGCCAGTAGTATGGGACACGCTAGCAATCAGCCCCAGCATTTT. This encodes CASSMGHASNQPQHF.

This rearrangement joins TRBV11-2 to TRBJ2-7, with 10 bases that match TRBD2. The CDR3 contains 16 residues. With V trimmed by 4 bases and J by 2 bases, 8 bases remained unmatched. Germline V CDR1 and CDR2: SGHAT, FQNNGV. The chain's CDR3 is CASSYHSGGRPYEQYF. Here the CDR3 DNA reads TGTGCCAGCAGCTACCATAGCGGGGGGCGGCCCTACGAGCAGTACTTC.

This clone has just a few counts. The V call is TRBV5-6, the J call TRBJ1-2, with 8 bases that match TRBD1. V shed 7 bases, J shed 4 bases, and the junction held 9 bases outside the gene matches. CDR1 is SGHDT and CDR2 is YYEEEE in the germline V gene. This CDR3 has 14 amino acids. CDR3 sequence reads: CASGQGGKLYGYTF. The CDR3 DNA reads TGTGCCAGCGGACAGGGAGGGAAACTCTATGGCTACACCTTC.

The chain employs TRBV4-1 and TRBJ1-5; a possible D gene is TRBD1 (5 bases). The CDR3 runs 17 residues. Germline CDR1 and CDR2: MGHRA and YSYEKL. V shed 4 bases and J shed 0 bases, with 16 bases lying between them. DNA for the CDR3: TGCGCCAGCAGCCCCTCCCGGGGGGTCCGTAGCAATCAGCCCCAGCATTTT. Translated, it gives CASSPSRGVRSNQPQHF.

This chain joins TRBV5-1 and TRBJ2-7, with 9 positions matching TRBD2. The germline V gene has CDR1 SGHRS and CDR2 YFSETQ. V trimming: 5 bases; J trimming: 2 bases; junction bases outside the gene matches: 5. The CDR3 consists of 14 residues. CDR3 region: CASRPGLAPYEQYF. The CDR3 DNA reads as TGCGCCAGCAGACCAGGACTAGCGCCCTACGAGCAGTACTTC.

The chain combines TRBV6-5 with TRBJ2-3, with D possibly matching TRBD1 (6 bases). The germline V gene encodes CDR1 MNHEY and CDR2 SVGAGI. Trimming removed 6 bases from V and 4 bases from J, with 8 bases in between. The CDR3 covers 12 residues. The CDR3 loop reads CASSHRADTQYF. In nucleotides, the CDR3 is TGTGCCAGCAGCCACAGGGCAGATACGCAGTATTTT.

The gene calls are TRBV15 and TRBJ2-1; D gene ambiguous. The length of the CDR3 is 15 residues. Trimming shortened V by 4 bases and J by 6 bases, and 16 bases separated the two germline ends. In germline, CDR1 is LNHNV, CDR2 YYDKDF (reference sequence). CDR3 loop: CATSKLGLDVNEQFF. The CDR3 nucleotides are TGTGCCACCAGCAAGTTGGGTCTAGACGTCAATGAGCAGTTCTTC.